The clone carrying this TCR beta chain showed up just a few times. These data are taken from a study of T-cell reconstitution after alpha-beta-depleted transplantation in children. The CDR3 consists of 12 residues. Germline V CDR1 and CDR2: ENHRY, SYGVKD. With 10 bases removed from V and 4 bases from J, the gap between germline ends came to 14 bases. As it was prepared, the TCRbeta library received unique molecular identifiers. TCRdb reanalysed the PCR reads using MiXCR and keeps one entry per CDR3 protein. The sample yields some 530,000 distinct CDR3 sequences, approximately 13% seen once. V gene TRBV10-3 combines with J gene TRBJ2-7; D may be TRBD1 (5 bases). The source was PBMCs from the stem cell graft donor, collected from the stem cell graft. The receptor was isolated from a human donor who donated a stem cell graft to a child with combined immunodeficiency. The CDR3 loop is CATGSVNYEQYF. CDR3 nucleotides: TGTGCCACAGGGTCCGTCAATTACGAGCAGTACTTC.